The next 9 T cell receptor beta chains were all read from a single sample in a study of T cell clones after liver transplantation. Clones were sequenced by immunoSEQ multiplex PCR, and TCRdb holds only the in-frame ones, with some missing. In the table there are 8,000 to 10,000 clones, 72% of which are singletons. The sample consisted of CD8+ T cells from blood, taken at the approximately 16-month timepoint. The receptors here all came from a human patient who received a liver transplant. The T cells may come from the graft donor.

The chain recombines TRBV28 with TRBJ2-1; weak D call: TRBD2 (6 bases). The CDR3 is made up of 18 amino acids. CDR1 is MDHEN, CDR2 SYDVKM, per germline. V was cut by 3 bases and J by 4 bases, with 22 bases left in between. The CDR3 DNA reads TGTGCCAGCAGTTTTAGGAATCCGGCGGGGATATGGTACAATGAGCAGTTCTTC. Translation gives CASSFRNPAGIWYNEQFF.

The chain recombines TRBV7-9 with TRBJ1-4; D uncertain. Trimming left V 5 bases short and J 3 bases short, with 16 bases between. Germline loops: CDR1 SEHNR, CDR2 FQNEAQ (reference sequence). This CDR3 is built from 16 residues. The CDR3 loop reads CASSPKVAAANEKLFF. In nucleotides, the CDR3 is TGTGCCAGCAGCCCCAAAGTCGCGGCAGCTAATGAAAAACTGTTTTTT.

V gene TRBV6-1 combines with J gene TRBJ1-5; D uncertain. The V end lost 2 bases, the J end lost 6 bases, and 8 bases lay between the germline ends. The CDR3 spans 13 residues. Germline V gene sequence: CDR1 MNHNS, CDR2 SASEGT. The CDR3 spells CASSETATQPQHF. CDR3 nucleotides: TGTGCCAGCAGTGAAACGGCAACTCAGCCCCAGCATTTT.

The gene calls are TRBV4-1 and TRBJ2-7; 7 nucleotides match TRBD1. The V and J ends lost 1 base and 3 bases, in that order; junction bases with no gene match: 3. Germline V lookup: CDR1 MGHRA, CDR2 YSYEKL. The CDR3 spans 14 residues. DNA for the CDR3: TGCGCCAGCAGCCAAGGACAGGGAAACTACGAGCAGTACTTC. Translation: CASSQGQGNYEQYF.

This clone came up a few times. The V call is TRBV6-4, the J call TRBJ2-1; D remains unclear. V was clipped by 0 bases and J by 7 bases, with 7 bases between them. CDR1 and CDR2 from the germline V gene are MRHNA and SNTAGT. This CDR3 spans 13 amino acids. In DNA, the CDR3 is TGTGCCAGCAGTGACTCTAGTGGAAATGAGCAGTTCTTC. Protein: CASSDSSGNEQFF.

The rearrangement links TRBV7-9 to TRBJ2-2; D gene unclear. This CDR3 contains 11 residues. V gave up 2 bases and J gave up 8 bases, with 3 bases separating them. The germline V gene encodes CDR1 SEHNR and CDR2 FQNEAQ (reference sequence). In DNA, the CDR3 is TGTGCCAGCAGCTTAACAGGGGAGCTGTTTTTT. Translation gives CASSLTGELFF. Full variable domain (outside the CDR3, taken from reference TRBV7-9 and TRBJ2-2): DTGVSQNPRHKITKRGQNVTFRCDPISEHNRLYWYRQTLGQGPEFLTYFQNEAQLEKSRLLSDRFSAERPKGSFSTLEIQRTEQGDSAMYLCASSLTGELFFGEGSRLTVL.

The V gene is TRBV25-1, the J gene TRBJ2-5; TRBD2 aligns across 8 bases. This CDR3 is built from 16 residues. J was trimmed by 2 bases and V by 3 bases; bases with no gene match: 8. The germline V gene encodes CDR1 MGHDK and CDR2 SYGVNS. The CDR3 DNA reads TGTGCCAGCAGTGAGTTGAGCGGGAGCAAGCAAGAGACCCAGTACTTC. This sequence encodes CASSELSGSKQETQYF.

The chain joins TRBV7-9 to TRBJ2-5; D is ambiguous. This CDR3 spans 12 amino acids. The germline V and J ends were trimmed by 3 bases and 8 bases, with 10 bases remaining between them. Germline V gene data show CDR1 as SEHNR and CDR2 as FQNEAQ (reference sequence). Here the CDR3 DNA reads TGTGCCAGCAGCTTTACAGACGACACCCAGTACTTC. Its translation is CASSFTDDTQYF.

This chain connects TRBV5-4 to TRBJ2-7; TRBD1 agrees at 7 bases. V lost 4 bases to trimming and J lost 4 bases; unmatched junction nucleotides: 8. CDR1 is SGHNT, CDR2 YYREEE, per germline (reference sequence). The CDR3 is made up of 14 amino acids. CDR3 nucleotide sequence: TGTGCCAGCAGCGGACCGGGACAGACTTACGAGCAGTACTTC. Amino acids: CASSGPGQTYEQYF.